This T cell receptor beta chain comes out of a study of blood T cell repertoires in COVID-19. About the study: The samples span acute and convalescent COVID-19 from the United States, Italy and Spain. Sources were T cells, B-cell-depleted T cells, or PBMCs; the material itself was cDNA or gDNA.

J gave up 6 bases and V 1 base, and 9 bases lay outside the gene matches. Germline V lookup: CDR1 MNHEY, CDR2 SVGAGI. The CDR3 length is 16 residues. Clinical history as reported by participants underpinned cohort assignment. The sample holds many counts of this clone. Clones were sequenced by immunoSEQ multiplex PCR, and TCRdb holds only the in-frame ones, with some missing. The data contain about 280,000 clones, nearly 90% of them singletons. The TCR originated in a woman aged 18-35 years with acute COVID-19. The genes are TRBV6-5 and TRBJ2-1; TRBD1 aligns across 7 bases. The sample comprised PBMCs or T cells enriched from blood (not recorded which). The CDR3 sequence: CASSYYIGTALNEQFF. The CDR3 DNA reads TGTGCCAGCAGTTACTATATCGGGACAGCACTCAATGAGCAGTTCTTC.